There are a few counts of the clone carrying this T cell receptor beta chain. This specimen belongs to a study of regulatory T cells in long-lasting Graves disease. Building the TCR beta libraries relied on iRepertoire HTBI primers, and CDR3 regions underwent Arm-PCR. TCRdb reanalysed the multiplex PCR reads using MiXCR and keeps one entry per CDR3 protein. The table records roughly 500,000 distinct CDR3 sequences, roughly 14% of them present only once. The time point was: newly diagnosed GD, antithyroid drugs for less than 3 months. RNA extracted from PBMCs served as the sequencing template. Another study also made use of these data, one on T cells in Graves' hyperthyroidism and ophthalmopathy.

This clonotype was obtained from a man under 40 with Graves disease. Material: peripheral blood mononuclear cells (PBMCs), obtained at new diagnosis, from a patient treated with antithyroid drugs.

The CDR3 DNA is TGTGCCAGCAGTCCTTTAGGGCGGGAGACGGGCGGGGAGCTGTTTTTT. As protein: CASSPLGRETGGELFF. This chain links TRBV12-3 or TRBV12-4 with TRBJ2-2; 7 bases agree with TRBD2. V trimming: 5 bases; J trimming: 7 bases; junction bases outside the gene matches: 13. This CDR3 comprises 16 residues.